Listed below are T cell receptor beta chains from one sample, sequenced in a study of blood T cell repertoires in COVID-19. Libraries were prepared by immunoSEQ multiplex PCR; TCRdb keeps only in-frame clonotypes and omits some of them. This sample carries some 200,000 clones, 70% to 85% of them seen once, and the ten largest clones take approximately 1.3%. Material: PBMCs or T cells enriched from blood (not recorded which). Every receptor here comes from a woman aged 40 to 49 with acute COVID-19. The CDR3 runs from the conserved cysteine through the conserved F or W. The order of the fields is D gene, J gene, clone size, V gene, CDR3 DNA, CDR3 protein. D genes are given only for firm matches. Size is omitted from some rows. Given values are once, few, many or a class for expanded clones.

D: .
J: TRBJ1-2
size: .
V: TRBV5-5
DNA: TGTGCCAGTGGGTCGGGTGGCTACACCTTC
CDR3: CASGSGGYTF

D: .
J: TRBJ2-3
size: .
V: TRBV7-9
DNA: TGTGCCAGCAGCTTAAGCCGGGGAGGTGTAGATACGCAGTATTTT
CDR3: CASSLSRGGVDTQYF

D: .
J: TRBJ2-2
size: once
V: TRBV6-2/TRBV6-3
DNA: TGTGCCAGCAGTCAGGGCAGGTACACCGGGGAGCTGTTTTTT
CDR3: CASSQGRYTGELFF

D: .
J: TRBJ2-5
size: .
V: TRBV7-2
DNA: TGTGCCAGCATCCATACCCCCGGGGAGACCCAGTACTTC
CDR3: CASIHTPGETQYF

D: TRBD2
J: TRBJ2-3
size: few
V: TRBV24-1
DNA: TGTGCCACCAGTGAGAAGGCGGGGGATTCAGATACGCAGTATTTT
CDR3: CATSEKAGDSDTQYF

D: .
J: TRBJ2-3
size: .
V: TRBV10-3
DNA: TGTGCCATCAGTGCTGGACTGAGACCTGATAAGCGAAGCACAGATACGCAGTATTTT
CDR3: CAISAGLRPDKRSTDTQYF

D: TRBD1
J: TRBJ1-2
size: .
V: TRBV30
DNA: TGTGCCTGGAAACCGACAGGGGGCAACTATGGCTACACCTTC
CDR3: CAWKPTGGNYGYTF

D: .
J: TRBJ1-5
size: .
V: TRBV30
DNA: TGTGCCGTTGGGCGGGGCCTTCAGGTGGGGCCCCAGCATTTT
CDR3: CAVGRGLQVGPQHF

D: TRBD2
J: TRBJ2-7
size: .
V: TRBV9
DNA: TGTGCCAGCAGCTATTGGCTAGCGGGAGGCACTGGCCTAGCCGAGCAGTACTTC
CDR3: CASSYWLAGGTGLAEQYF

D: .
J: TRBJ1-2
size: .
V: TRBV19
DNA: TGTGCCACCCGCCCTCCGACAGCCTCCTATGGCTACACCTTC
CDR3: CATRPPTASYGYTF

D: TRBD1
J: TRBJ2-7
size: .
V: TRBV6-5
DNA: TGTGCCAGCAGATACTCGTCACAGGGGTCGTACGAGCAGTACTTC
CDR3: CASRYSSQGSYEQYF

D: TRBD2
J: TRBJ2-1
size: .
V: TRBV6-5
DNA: TGTGCCAGCACCTACGGGGGGAGGGCCTACAATGAGCAGTTCTTC
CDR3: CASTYGGRAYNEQFF

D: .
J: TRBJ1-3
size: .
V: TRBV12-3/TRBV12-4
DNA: TGTGCCAGCAGGGAAAAGGGGTTTAACACCATATATTTT
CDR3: CASREKGFNTIYF

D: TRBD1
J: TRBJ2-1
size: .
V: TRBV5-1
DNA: TGCGCCAGCAGGTTTGGGGGACAGTCCTACAATGAGCAGTTCTTC
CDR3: CASRFGGQSYNEQFF

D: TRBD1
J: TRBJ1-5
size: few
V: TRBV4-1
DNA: TGCGCCAGCGCGGACAGGTTAGATCAGCCCCAGCATTTT
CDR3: CASADRLDQPQHF

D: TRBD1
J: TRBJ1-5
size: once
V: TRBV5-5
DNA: TGTGCCAGCAGCTTGCGGTTAAATAGGGACAGGGTTTTTCAGCCCCAGCATTTT
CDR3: CASSLRLNRDRVFQPQHF

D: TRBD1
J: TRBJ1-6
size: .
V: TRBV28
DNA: TGTGCCAGCAGTTTGCAGGGGGCCGCTTCACCCCTCCACTTT
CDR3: CASSLQGAASPLHF

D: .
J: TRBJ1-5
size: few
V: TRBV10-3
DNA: TGTGCCATCAGTTTAGGGGGCAATCAGCCCCAGCATTTT
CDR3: CAISLGGNQPQHF

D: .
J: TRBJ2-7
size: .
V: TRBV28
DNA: TGTGCCAGCAGTCCGCACAGGAGTCGGGAGCAGTACTTC
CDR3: CASSPHRSREQYF

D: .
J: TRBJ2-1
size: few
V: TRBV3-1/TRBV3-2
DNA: TGTGCCAGCAGCCAAGCGTTGTCGGGAGTACCCGTCAATGAGCAGTTCTTC
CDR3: CASSQALSGVPVNEQFF

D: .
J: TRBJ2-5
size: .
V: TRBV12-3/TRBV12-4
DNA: TGTGCCAGCAGTATAGGCAGGCAAGAGACCCAGTACTTC
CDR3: CASSIGRQETQYF

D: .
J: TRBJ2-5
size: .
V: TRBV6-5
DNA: TGTGCCAGCAGTTATACTAGGGGGGGGGAGACCCAGTACTTC
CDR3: CASSYTRGGETQYF

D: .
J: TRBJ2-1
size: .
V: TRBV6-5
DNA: TGTGCCAGCAGTCCACGGGACAATGAGCAGTTCTTC
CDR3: CASSPRDNEQFF

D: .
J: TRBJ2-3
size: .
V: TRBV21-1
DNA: TGTGCCAGCAGCAAGGGACTAGCGGGGGATAGCACAGATACGCAGTATTTT
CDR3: CASSKGLAGDSTDTQYF

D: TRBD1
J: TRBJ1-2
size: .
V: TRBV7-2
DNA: TGTGCCAGCAGTTCCGACAGGGCGAACTATGGCTACACCTTC
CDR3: CASSSDRANYGYTF

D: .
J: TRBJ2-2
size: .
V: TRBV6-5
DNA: TGTGCCAGCAGTTACTCGTTCGCGGGCGCCACCGGGGAGCTGTTTTTT
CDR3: CASSYSFAGATGELFF

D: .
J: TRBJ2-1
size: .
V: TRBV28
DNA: TGTGCCAGCAGTGCTTATGCGGGCAATGAGCAGTTCTTC
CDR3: CASSAYAGNEQFF

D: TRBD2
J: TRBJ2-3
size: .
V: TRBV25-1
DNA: TGTGCCAGCAGTGGGGGACTAGCGGGAAAATATCAGAAAGATACGCAGTATTTT
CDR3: CASSGGLAGKYQKDTQYF

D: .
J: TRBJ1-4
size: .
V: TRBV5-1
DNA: TGCGCCAGCAGCTTGGGGACATTTCCCGAAAAACTGTTTTTT
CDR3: CASSLGTFPEKLFF

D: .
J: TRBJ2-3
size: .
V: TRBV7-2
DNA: TGTGCCAGCAGCTCCCGGAAGCGGGATACGCAGTATTTT
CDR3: CASSSRKRDTQYF

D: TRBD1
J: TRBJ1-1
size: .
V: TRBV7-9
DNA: TGTGCCAGCAGCCGTCCCGGACAGGGGGCGAAGAGGACTGAAGCTTTCTTT
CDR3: CASSRPGQGAKRTEAFF

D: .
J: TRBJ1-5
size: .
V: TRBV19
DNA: TGTGCCAGTAGCCTCGCCAGGCCTCTTAATCAGCCCCAGCATTTT
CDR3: CASSLARPLNQPQHF

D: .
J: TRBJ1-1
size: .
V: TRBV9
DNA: TGTGCCAGCAGCGTAGAGGGACAGAACACTGAAGCTTTCTTT
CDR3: CASSVEGQNTEAFF

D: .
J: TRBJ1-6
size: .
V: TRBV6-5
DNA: TGTGCCAGCAGAGCGGATCGACAGACTAGGGCACCCCTCCACTTT
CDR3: CASRADRQTRAPLHF

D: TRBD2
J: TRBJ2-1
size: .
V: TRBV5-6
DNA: TGTGCCAGCAGCTTCGGTAGCGGGGGGGTTCGCGGTGAGCAGTTCTTC
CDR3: CASSFGSGGVRGEQFF

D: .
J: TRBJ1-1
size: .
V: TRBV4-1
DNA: TGCGCCAGCAGCCAGGATCAGGCTCCGCACACTGAAGCTTTCTTT
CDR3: CASSQDQAPHTEAFF

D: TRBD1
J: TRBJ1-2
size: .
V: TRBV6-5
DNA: TGTGCCAGCAGTCCCAAATATGGGACAGGGGGGGGCTACACCTTC
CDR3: CASSPKYGTGGGYTF